These 24 T cell receptor beta chains were all obtained from the same sample, sequenced in a study of OX40 agonist ivuxolimab in advanced cancers. Produced via immunoSEQ multiplex PCR; TCRdb's table is partial and in-frame only. The table has about 20,000 clones, about nine tenths seen once. The starting material was CD4+ or CD8+ T cells sorted from blood, obtained in a trial of the OX40 agonist ivuxolimab. The source is an adult with an advanced solid tumor such as melanoma, head and neck, liver or kidney cancer.

V usage is TRBV6-1 and J usage is TRBJ2-5; D uncertain. The DNA end is more similar to TRBJ2-7, so the J call may be wrong. The germline gives CDR1 MNHNS, CDR2 SASEGT. This CDR3 spans 12 amino acids. CDR3 DNA: TGTGCCAGCAGGACGCAGTCCTACGAGCAGTACTTC. Encoded protein: CASRTQSYEQYF.

This chain connects TRBV6-6 to TRBJ2-7; D unresolved. Deletions cut 0 bases from V and 6 bases from J, with 6 bases between. Looked up from germline, CDR1 is MNHNY and CDR2 is SVGAGI (reference sequence). The CDR3 has 12 residues. CDR3 in DNA: TGTGCCAGCAGTTACTCGGGTAGCGAGCAGTACTTC. This translates into CASSYSGSEQYF.

This sequence joins TRBV7-2 and TRBJ2-5; 8 bases align to TRBD2. The CDR3 runs 16 residues. The J segment lost 2 bases and the V segment lost 1 base, leaving 6 bases of the junction unmatched. The germline gives CDR1 SGHTA, CDR2 FQGNSA. Written as DNA, the CDR3 is TGTGCCAGCAGCTTAGTGGCGGGGGGCCCTCAAGAGACCCAGTACTTC. Translated: CASSLVAGGPQETQYF.

V is TRBV15 and J is TRBJ1-5, with 9 bases that match TRBD1. The CDR3 loop spans 16 amino acids. V gave up 4 bases and J gave up 6 bases; unmatched junction bases: 10. Germline CDR1 and CDR2: LNHNV and YYDKDF (reference sequence). In nucleotides, the CDR3 is TGTGCCACCAGCAAACCGGACAGGGGAGGGTTTCAGCCCCAGCATTTT. Protein product: CATSKPDRGGFQPQHF. Based on the CDR3 plus reference TRBV15 and TRBJ1-5, the full variable domain is DAMVIQNPRYQVTQFGKPVTLSCSQTLNHNVMYWYQQKSSQAPKLLFHYYDKDFNNEADTPDNFQSRRPNTSFCFLDIRSPGLGDTAMYLCATSKPDRGGFQPQHFGDGTRLSIL.

CDR3 protein: CASSEGGTKRIEDTQYF. The CDR3 nucleotides read TGTGCCAGCAGTGAAGGCGGGACAAAAAGAATTGAAGATACGCAGTATTTT. The genes are TRBV2 and TRBJ2-3; D tentatively reads TRBD1 or TRBD2 (6 bases each). Trimming took off 1 base at V and 5 bases at J, with 19 bases between the two ends. CDR1 is SNHLY and CDR2 is FYNNEI in the germline V gene. The CDR3 loop spans 17 amino acids.

The V call is TRBV30, the J call TRBJ1-1; the D is unclear. Germline V gives CDR1 GTSNPN, CDR2 SVGIG (reference sequence). The CDR3 runs to 11 residues. Between the trimmed V and J ends, which lost 5 bases and 8 bases, there was a span of 12 bases. The CDR3 DNA sequence: TGTGCCTGGGCCTCTTCCGTCGAAGCTTTCTTT. Encoded protein: CAWASSVEAFF.

The gene calls are TRBV11-2 and TRBJ2-1; 9 bases align to TRBD1. The junction had 7 bases not matched to a gene; V was cut back by 4 bases and J by 6 bases. Germline CDR1 SGHAT, CDR2 FQNNGV. The CDR3 is 15 amino acids. CDR3 in amino acids: CASSSRQGVGNEQFF. The CDR3 DNA reads as TGTGCCAGCAGCTCCCGACAGGGGGTGGGCAATGAGCAGTTCTTC.

The chain employs TRBV5-1 and TRBJ2-1, with D possibly being TRBD1 (6 bases). Germline V gene lookup returns CDR1 SGHRS and CDR2 YFSETQ. Trimming took 6 bases from V and 4 from J, leaving 11 bases between them. CDR3 length: 13 residues. CDR3 residues: CASTGELYNEQFF. The CDR3 DNA follows: TGCGCCAGCACAGGGGAACTATACAATGAGCAGTTCTTC.

The V call is TRBV19, the J call TRBJ2-3; no firm D call. The CDR3 totals 13 residues. The V end lost 3 bases, the J end lost 0 bases, and 4 bases lay between the germline ends. CDR1 is LNHDA, CDR2 SQIVND, per germline (reference sequence). The DNA for the CDR3 is TGTGCCAGTAGTATGAAGAGCACAGATACGCAGTATTTT. Translation: CASSMKSTDTQYF.

The rearrangement links TRBV7-8 to TRBJ2-7; no firm D call. V was shortened by 5 bases and J by 3 bases, with 14 bases between the two germline ends. Germline V CDR1 and CDR2: SGHVS, FQNEAQ. This CDR3 comprises 14 residues. The CDR3 bases are TGTGCCAGCAGCCCATGGGATAAAAACTACGAGCAGTACTTC. Translated: CASSPWDKNYEQYF.

The J gene is TRBJ2-7, the V gene TRBV19; 9 bases match TRBD1. The V gene's germline CDR1 is LNHDA and CDR2 SQIVND (reference sequence). The length of the CDR3 is 15 residues. After removal of 5 bases from V and 2 bases from J, the junction contained 7 bases not matched to a gene. The CDR3 reads CASSPGQGETYEQYF. CDR3 bases: TGTGCCAGTAGTCCGGGACAGGGTGAGACCTACGAGCAGTACTTC. Looking up the rest from reference TRBV19 and TRBJ2-7 gives the full variable domain: DGGITQSPKYLFRKEGQNVTLSCEQNLNHDAMYWYRQDPGQGLRLIYYSQIVNDFQKGDIAEGYSVSREKKESFPLTVTSAQKNPTAFYLCASSPGQGETYEQYFGPGTRLTVT.

This chain connects TRBV7-9 to TRBJ2-1; D not certain. V was shortened by 5 bases and J by 7 bases, with 15 bases between the two germline ends. The CDR3 has 14 residues. Germline assignment: CDR1 SEHNR and CDR2 FQNEAQ (reference sequence). The CDR3: CASSPVLGRNEQFF. The DNA for the CDR3 is TGTGCCAGCAGCCCCGTTCTTGGAAGGAATGAGCAGTTCTTC.

The chain combines TRBV7-9 with TRBJ1-2, with TRBD1 matching 7 bases. This CDR3 spans 14 amino acids. The germline gives CDR1 SEHNR, CDR2 FQNEAQ (reference sequence). V dropped 2 bases and J dropped 4; count of bases not matched to a gene: 4. The CDR3, as DNA: TGTGCCAGCAGCTTAACAGGGGCTGTCTATGGCTACACCTTC. Amino acids: CASSLTGAVYGYTF.

The chain recombines TRBV18 with TRBJ1-1, with a possible D match to TRBD1 (6 bases). CDR1 is KGHSH, CDR2 LQKENI, per germline. This CDR3 has 12 residues. V lost 2 bases, J lost 5 bases, and 6 bases lay in between. The CDR3 is CASSPTGTEAFF. The CDR3 DNA sequence: TGTGCCAGCTCACCAACAGGGACTGAAGCTTTCTTT.

The rearrangement uses TRBV4-2 and TRBJ1-1, with D maybe TRBD1 (5 bases). Germline CDR1 is LGHNA and CDR2 is YNFKEQ. Deletions cut 2 bases from V and 9 bases from J, with 16 bases between. The CDR3 contains 14 residues. The CDR3 nucleotides read TGTGCCAGCAGCCAACTCAATACAGGAGTAAAAGCTTTCTTT. Protein product: CASSQLNTGVKAFF.

This chain links TRBV5-5 with TRBJ2-5, with D unclear. The CDR3 runs 15 residues. With 1 base removed from V and 4 bases from J, the gap between germline ends came to 14 bases. Germline-derived CDR1 and CDR2 are SGHKS and YYEKEE (reference sequence). Written as DNA, the CDR3 is TGTGCCAGCAGCTTGTCGGCAGGTACATCAGAGACCCAGTACTTC. It yields the protein CASSLSAGTSETQYF.

The chain carries TRBV2 and TRBJ2-5, with D unclear. The closer fit of TRBJ2-7 to the DNA end suggests the J call may be wrong. The CDR3 has 12 amino acids. CDR1 and CDR2 (germline): SNHLY, FYNNEI. The CDR3 is CASFRSSYEQYF. The DNA for the CDR3 is TGTGCCAGCTTCAGGAGCTCCTACGAGCAGTACTTC.

The V gene is TRBV7-9, the J gene TRBJ1-6, with TRBD1 as a possible D gene (5 bases). In germline, CDR1 is SEHNR, CDR2 FQNEAQ (reference sequence). The CDR3 runs to 16 residues. Deletions cut 1 base from V and 1 base from J, with 8 bases between. CDR3 sequence reads: CASSLGGGSYNSPLHF. As DNA, the CDR3 is TGTGCCAGCAGCTTAGGTGGGGGATCCTATAATTCACCCCTCCACTTT.

The chain carries TRBV4-2 and TRBJ1-2; no firm D call. Germline V gives CDR1 LGHNA, CDR2 YNFKEQ. This CDR3 has 16 residues. The V end was cut by 1 base, the J end by 3 bases, with 15 bases between. The CDR3 spells CASSQGDAGFDYGYTF. The CDR3 DNA is TGTGCCAGCAGCCAAGGGGATGCAGGCTTCGACTATGGCTACACCTTC.

The chain has TRBV7-9 and TRBJ2-7; 9 nucleotides match TRBD1. Germline V gives CDR1 SEHNR, CDR2 FQNEAQ (reference sequence). The CDR3 contains 15 residues. The J segment lost 5 bases and the V segment lost 5 bases, leaving 10 bases of the junction unmatched. CDR3 in DNA: TGTGCCAGCAGCCCCCCCCTGGGACAGGGTAACGAGCAGTACTTC. Amino acid sequence: CASSPPLGQGNEQYF.

The rearrangement joins TRBV7-6 to TRBJ1-1; 8 positions match TRBD1. CDR1 and CDR2 from the germline V gene are SGHVS and FNYEAQ. V was clipped by 1 base and J by 6 bases; unmatched bases: 7. The CDR3 has 15 amino acids. CDR3 in amino acids: CASSLETGGFAEAFF. The CDR3 DNA reads as TGTGCCAGCAGCTTAGAAACAGGGGGTTTCGCTGAAGCTTTCTTT.

This clone is labeled large. V usage is TRBV5-4 and J usage is TRBJ1-1; 9 positions agree with TRBD1. After removal of 3 bases from V and 6 bases from J, the junction contained 6 bases not matched to a gene. CDR1 SGHNT and CDR2 YYREEE come from the germline V gene (reference sequence). CDR3 length: 14 amino acids. The CDR3 loop is CASSSGTGFPEAFF. The CDR3, as DNA: TGTGCCAGCAGCTCCGGGACAGGGTTCCCTGAAGCTTTCTTT.

V usage is TRBV7-6 and J usage is TRBJ1-1, with TRBD1 as a possible D gene (5 bases). The CDR3 extends over 16 amino acids. V was pared by 1 base and J by 3 bases, with 15 bases between. Germline CDR1 and CDR2: SGHVS and FNYEAQ. CDR3 protein: CASSLDGPGVDTEAFF. The CDR3 DNA reads TGTGCCAGCAGCTTAGACGGTCCGGGGGTCGACACTGAAGCTTTCTTT.

The chain joins TRBV11-2 to TRBJ1-4, with D maybe TRBD1 (6 bases). V lost 4 bases and J lost 0, with 12 bases in between. Germline V gene lookup returns CDR1 SGHAT and CDR2 FQNNGV. The CDR3 is 16 amino acids. The CDR3 loop is CASSSRAGATNEKLFF. Written as DNA, the CDR3 is TGTGCCAGCAGCTCCCGGGCAGGGGCAACTAATGAAAAACTGTTTTTT.